Listed here is a single T cell receptor (beta chain). Per the original methods: For nucleated cells, counts were estimated from reference gene primer amplification. Some clones are missing from TCRdb's copy, which holds only in-frame ones; the method was immunoSEQ multiplex PCR. V, J and clone size are those of that table, while D and trimming were read from the DNA. The sample yields roughly 160,000 clones, 80% to 90% seen once. These data come from a study of blood T cell repertoires in COVID-19. The wider study: Samples of COVID-19 (acute and convalescent) were obtained from the United States, Italy and Spain. T cells, B-cell-depleted T cells, or PBMCs supplied cDNA or gDNA.

The germline gives CDR1 MNHEY, CDR2 SMNVEV (reference sequence). The length of the CDR3 is 12 residues. V gave up 2 bases and J gave up 12 bases, with 14 bases separating them. The chain is built from TRBV27 and TRBJ2-7; D might be TRBD1 (6 bases). The specimen was peripheral blood. This TCR was recovered from a man between 60 and 75 years old with acute or convalescent COVID-19. The CDR3 nucleotides read TGTGCCAGCAGTTTACCGGGACACCCGCCGTACTTC. Protein sequence: CASSLPGHPPYF.